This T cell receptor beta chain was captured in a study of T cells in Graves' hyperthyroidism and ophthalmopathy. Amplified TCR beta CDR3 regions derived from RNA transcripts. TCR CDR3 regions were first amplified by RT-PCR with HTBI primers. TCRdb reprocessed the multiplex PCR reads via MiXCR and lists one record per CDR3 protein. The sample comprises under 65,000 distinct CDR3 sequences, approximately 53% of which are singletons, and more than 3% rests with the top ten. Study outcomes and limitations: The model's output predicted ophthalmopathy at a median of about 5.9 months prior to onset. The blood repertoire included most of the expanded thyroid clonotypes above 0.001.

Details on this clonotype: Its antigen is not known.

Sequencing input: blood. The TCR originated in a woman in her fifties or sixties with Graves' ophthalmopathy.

CDR3 coding DNA: TGTGCCACCAGCAGGACCGGGACTAGCGGGACGGAGACCCAGTACTTC. Encoded protein: CATSRTGTSGTETQYF. V is TRBV15 and J is TRBJ2-5, with TRBD2 matching 13 bases. Germline V gene data show CDR1 as LNHNV and CDR2 as YYDKDF (reference sequence). The CDR3 length is 16 residues. V lost 3 bases and J lost 5; bases outside the gene matches: 6.